The T cell receptor (beta chain) described here comes from a study of control samples from healthy donors and cancer patients. Assay used: immunoSEQ multiplex PCR; TCRdb lists only in-frame clones, some missing. The table records 100,000 to 150,000 clones, roughly 91% of them present only once. V was clipped by 3 bases and J by 2 bases; unmatched bases: 6. Germline loops: CDR1 LNHDA, CDR2 SQIVND (reference sequence). The CDR3 extends over 15 amino acids. This clonotype originated in a man aged 50 to 59 with head and neck cancer. The specimen was PBMCs. The chain is built from TRBV19 and TRBJ2-7; 8 positions match TRBD2. CDR3 protein: CASSILYGRAYEQYF. The CDR3 coding sequence is TGTGCCAGTAGTATTCTCTACGGGAGGGCCTACGAGCAGTACTTC. Filled out from reference TRBV19 and TRBJ2-7, the complete variable domain reads DGGITQSPKYLFRKEGQNVTLSCEQNLNHDAMYWYRQDPGQGLRLIYYSQIVNDFQKGDIAEGYSVSREKKESFPLTVTSAQKNPTAFYLCASSILYGRAYEQYFGPGTRLTVT.